This T cell receptor beta chain originates from a study of T cells in localized non-small cell lung cancer. Points from the study as a whole: Clonality of T cells reached its maximum in uninvolved adjacent lung, surpassing tumor. Greater blood T cell density accompanied longer overall survival. Within adjacent lung there appeared a median roughly 60 of the top 100 tumor clones.

Data came from immunoSEQ multiplex PCR; TCRdb stores just in-frame clones and leaves some out. The data show over a thousand clones, approximately 23% seen once. Turning to this clone: Its target is not known.

Per the germline V gene, CDR1 is LNHDA and CDR2 is SQIVND (reference sequence). V was shortened by 0 bases and J by 6 bases, with 9 bases between the two germline ends. There are 14 residues in the CDR3. Atypia-free lung next to the tumor was sampled at least 2 cm from its margin. The source of this sequence is a male donor aged 60 or older with stage III squamous cell lung carcinoma. This specimen was normal lung tissue next to the tumor, taken before any cancer treatment. The rearrangement joins TRBV19 to TRBJ2-1; D is possibly TRBD1 (6 bases). The CDR3 sequence is CASSIETGSNEQFF. The CDR3, as DNA: TGTGCCAGTAGTATAGAAACAGGGTCCAATGAGCAGTTCTTC.